Presented here are 26 T cell receptor beta chains from one specimen sequenced in a study of technical replicates of blood from several donors. Sequenced by immunoSEQ multiplex PCR; TCRdb stores in-frame clones only, minus some. The sample has tens of thousands of clones; around 94% are singletons. Source material: T cells isolated from PBMCs. Receptor source: a human donor in good health.

The chain is built from TRBV5-5 and TRBJ1-2; 7 nucleotides agree with TRBD1. CDR3 length: 16 amino acids. V lost 4 bases and J lost 0; bases outside the gene matches: 9. Germline V CDR1 and CDR2: SGHKS, YYEKEE (reference sequence). The CDR3 nucleotides read TGTGCCAGCAGCCCCCCAGGGGGTCTAGCTAACTATGGCTACACCTTC. Protein product: CASSPPGGLANYGYTF.

V is TRBV28 and J is TRBJ1-5, with a possible D match to TRBD1 (6 bases). Germline values: CDR1 MDHEN, CDR2 SYDVKM. This CDR3 contains 14 residues. Between the trimmed V and J ends, which lost 8 bases and 5 bases, there was a span of 16 bases. The CDR3 loop is CASGYRVRHQPQHF. The CDR3 coding sequence is TGTGCCAGCGGATACAGGGTTCGCCATCAGCCCCAGCATTTT.

This sequence joins TRBV7-2 and TRBJ2-1; 9 positions agree with TRBD2. Germline CDR1 and CDR2: SGHTA and FQGNSA. The trim removed 3 bases at V and 8 bases at J, leaving 8 bases unmatched. This CDR3 is built from 15 residues. The DNA of the CDR3 is TGTGCCAGCAGCTTTAGCGGGAGTATATCGGATGAGCAGTTCTTC. Amino acids: CASSFSGSISDEQFF.

The chain has TRBV5-6 and TRBJ2-1, with a weak D call TRBD1 (6 bases). Germline CDR1 reads SGHDT; CDR2 reads YYEEEE. The CDR3 loop spans 14 amino acids. V dropped 5 bases and J dropped 1 base, with 10 bases sitting between them. The DNA of the CDR3 is TGTGCCAGCAGGTCACAGGGTTCCTACAATGAGCAGTTCTTC. Protein: CASRSQGSYNEQFF.

The V gene is TRBV5-1, the J gene TRBJ1-1; D call uncertain. With 1 base removed from V and 0 bases from J, the gap between germline ends came to 10 bases. This CDR3 spans 15 amino acids. Germline values: CDR1 SGHRS, CDR2 YFSETQ. CDR3 nucleotides: TGCGCCAGCAGCTTGAGTCCGGGAATGAACACTGAAGCTTTCTTT. It is translated as CASSLSPGMNTEAFF.

V is TRBV4-2 and J is TRBJ2-6; weak D call: TRBD1 (6 bases). Per the germline V gene, CDR1 is LGHNA and CDR2 is YNFKEQ. This CDR3 spans 18 amino acids. V was trimmed by 0 bases and J by 2 bases, leaving 14 bases between them. The CDR3 protein is CASSQETTGSAGANVLTF. The CDR3, as DNA: TGTGCCAGCAGCCAAGAGACCACAGGGTCGGCTGGGGCCAACGTCCTGACTTTC.

In DNA form, the CDR3 reads TGCGCCAGCAGCCCGGGGAGGGGGGGGACAGATACGCAGTATTTT. Translated: CASSPGRGGTDTQYF. This chain links TRBV5-1 with TRBJ2-3; tentative D call: TRBD2 (7 bases). The V end lost 4 bases, the J end lost 3 bases, and 15 bases lay between the germline ends. Germline-derived CDR1 and CDR2 are SGHRS and YFSETQ. The CDR3 covers 15 residues.

The rearrangement joins TRBV19 to TRBJ2-4; 7 bases line up with TRBD1. CDR1 is LNHDA, CDR2 SQIVND, per germline (reference sequence). V lost 6 bases, J lost 5 bases, and 4 bases stayed unmatched. The CDR3 is 13 amino acids. In nucleotides, the CDR3 is TGTGCCAGTAGAAGGGACAGCCAAAACATTCAGTACTTC. Amino acid sequence: CASRRDSQNIQYF.

This clone was detected only once. The gene calls are TRBV6-5 and TRBJ2-7, with TRBD2 identical over 7 bases. The germline V gene encodes CDR1 MNHEY and CDR2 SVGAGI. This CDR3 is built from 14 residues. The J segment lost 0 bases and the V segment lost 6 bases, leaving 5 bases of the junction unmatched. This chain's CDR3 is CASSSAGLSYEQYF. In DNA form, the CDR3 reads TGTGCCAGCAGCTCAGCGGGGCTCTCCTACGAGCAGTACTTC.

The rearrangement joins TRBV5-1 to TRBJ2-3, with 8 positions matching TRBD1. Germline lookup yields CDR1 SGHRS and CDR2 YFSETQ. The V gene end was trimmed by 4 bases and the J gene end by 5 bases; junction bases not matched to a gene: 6. This CDR3 is built from 14 residues. The CDR3 sequence is CASSLRQGQDTQYF. The CDR3 DNA follows: TGCGCCAGCAGCCTAAGACAGGGGCAAGATACGCAGTATTTT.

V usage is TRBV2 and J usage is TRBJ2-1; TRBD1 matches at 10 bases. Germline assignment: CDR1 SNHLY and CDR2 FYNNEI. The CDR3 is made up of 13 amino acids. Trimming took 7 bases from V and 8 from J; bases not matched to a gene: 5. In DNA, the CDR3 is TGTGCCAGCACTCGGGACAGGGGTGATGAGCAGTTCTTC. Protein sequence: CASTRDRGDEQFF.

The rearrangement uses TRBV10-3 and TRBJ1-2, with TRBD1 as a possible D gene (6 bases). Germline V gives CDR1 ENHRY, CDR2 SYGVKD. This CDR3 is 15 amino acids long. V was pared by 3 bases and J by 0 bases, with 11 bases between. The CDR3 spells CAISDQQGSNYGYTF. CDR3 coding DNA: TGTGCCATCAGTGATCAACAGGGATCTAACTATGGCTACACCTTC.

Turning to this clone: Other DNA sequences from this sample encode an identical CDR3 as well. The J gene is TRBJ1-2, the V gene TRBV7-2; no definite D call. CDR3 size: 13 residues. Trimming cost V 1 base and J 2 bases, with 5 bases left between them. Germline CDR1 reads SGHTA; CDR2 reads FQGNSA. The CDR3: CASSLGQNYGYTF. CDR3 nucleotides: TGTGCCAGCAGCTTAGGGCAGAACTATGGCTACACCTTC.

The chain is built from TRBV30 and TRBJ1-1; D gene ambiguous. Trimming shortened V by 0 bases and J by 8 bases, and 7 bases separated the two germline ends. CDR1 and CDR2 from the germline V gene are GTSNPN and SVGIG (reference sequence). The CDR3 has 11 residues. The CDR3 DNA sequence: TGTGCCTGGAGTGTTTACAGCGAAGCTTTCTTT. Translated: CAWSVYSEAFF.

The chain uses TRBV11-1 and TRBJ1-2; D is ambiguous. The CDR3 has 15 amino acids. V shed 5 bases and J shed 0 bases, with 13 bases lying between them. The germline V gene has CDR1 SGHAT and CDR2 FQDESV (reference sequence). CDR3 residues: CASSPSPTANYGYTF. Written as DNA, the CDR3 is TGTGCCAGCAGCCCCAGCCCAACAGCTAACTATGGCTACACCTTC. The variable domain in full, with the rest retrieved from reference TRBV11-1 and TRBJ1-2, is EAEVAQSPRYKITEKSQAVAFWCDPISGHATLYWYRQILGQGPELLVQFQDESVVDDSQLPKDRFSAERLKGVDSTLKIQPAELGDSAMYLCASSPSPTANYGYTFGSGTRLTVV.

This chain links TRBV4-1 with TRBJ2-1; weak D call: TRBD2 (6 bases). The germline V and J ends were trimmed by 4 bases and 8 bases, with 18 bases remaining between them. The CDR3 has 15 amino acids. From germline, CDR1 is MGHRA and CDR2 YSYEKL. CDR3 DNA sequence: TGCGCCAGCAGCCCAGGCGTGGGGGGTAACTATGAGCAGTTCTTC. Translated: CASSPGVGGNYEQFF.

This chain uses TRBV5-6 with TRBJ2-1; TRBD2 matches 9 bases. CDR3 length: 11 residues. In germline, CDR1 is SGHDT, CDR2 YYEEEE. V trimming: 8 bases; J trimming: 13 bases; junction bases outside the gene matches: 7. This chain's CDR3 is CASRNSGSQFF. The CDR3 coding sequence is TGTGCCAGTAGAAATAGCGGGAGTCAGTTCTTC.

CDR3: CASSPDGGTYEQYF. Written as DNA, the CDR3 is TGTGCCAGCAGCCCGGACGGAGGGACCTACGAGCAGTACTTC. The chain has TRBV5-5 and TRBJ2-7; D is perhaps TRBD2 (6 bases). The CDR3 is 14 amino acids. The germline V and J ends were trimmed by 4 bases and 2 bases, with 13 bases remaining between them. CDR1 and CDR2 from the germline V gene are SGHKS and YYEKEE (reference sequence).

The chain joins TRBV7-9 to TRBJ2-1; 11 bases fit TRBD2. The V and J ends lost 10 bases and 8 bases, in that order; junction bases with no gene match: 22. The CDR3 is made up of 18 amino acids. Germline V gene data show CDR1 as SEHNR and CDR2 as FQNEAQ (reference sequence). The CDR3 sequence: CATPGTSGRESKRDEQFF. The CDR3 DNA sequence: TGTGCCACCCCCGGGACTAGCGGAAGAGAAAGTAAAAGGGATGAGCAGTTCTTC.

This sequence joins TRBV28 and TRBJ1-2; 11 bases line up with TRBD1. Germline-derived CDR1 and CDR2 are MDHEN and SYDVKM. This CDR3 spans 16 amino acids. Trimming removed 10 bases from V and 4 bases from J; junction bases left unmatched: 14. CDR3 bases: TGTGCCACCACCAAAGGGACAGGGGGGTATGGCTATGGCTACACCTTC. As protein: CATTKGTGGYGYGYTF.

This chain uses TRBV28 with TRBJ2-6; no firm D call. This CDR3 comprises 15 residues. From germline, CDR1 is MDHEN and CDR2 SYDVKM. V gave up 2 bases and J gave up 4 bases, with 9 bases separating them. The DNA of the CDR3 is TGTGCCAGCAGTTTAATGATTCGGGGGGCCAACGTCCTGACTTTC. The encoded protein is CASSLMIRGANVLTF.

J is TRBJ1-1 and V is TRBV16, with 12 bases fitting TRBD1. This CDR3 contains 15 residues. The V segment lost 0 bases and the J segment 7 bases; nucleotides outside the gene matches: 3. The germline gives CDR1 KGHSY, CDR2 FQNENV. The CDR3 protein is CASSQSGTGGNEAFF. Here the CDR3 DNA reads TGTGCCAGCAGCCAATCCGGGACAGGGGGCAATGAAGCTTTCTTT.

The chain couples TRBV18 to TRBJ1-3; D is perhaps TRBD1 (6 bases). Germline CDR1 reads KGHSH; CDR2 reads LQKENI. Trimming removed 2 bases at V and 4 bases at J, with 9 bases between. CDR3 length: 14 residues. CDR3 region: CASSPAGTGNTIYF. The CDR3 DNA is TGTGCCAGCTCACCAGCAGGGACAGGAAACACCATATATTTT.

This chain uses TRBV2 with TRBJ1-2; TRBD1 matches at 9 bases. Germline V gives CDR1 SNHLY, CDR2 FYNNEI. This CDR3 contains 14 residues. V lost 8 bases to trimming and J lost 0 bases; unmatched junction nucleotides: 4. DNA of the CDR3: TGTGCCAGCCGAGACAGGGGGACTAACTATGGCTACACCTTC. This translates into CASRDRGTNYGYTF.

The chain employs TRBV14 and TRBJ2-5, with D perhaps TRBD1 (6 bases). The CDR3 has 16 residues. Germline V gene sequence: CDR1 SGHDN, CDR2 FVKESK. V gave up 0 bases and J gave up 5 bases, with 16 bases separating them. This chain's CDR3 is CASSQDWAGVLETQYF. CDR3 DNA: TGTGCCAGCAGCCAAGATTGGGCAGGGGTATTGGAGACCCAGTACTTC. Variable domain in full (rest from reference TRBV14 and TRBJ2-5): EAGVTQFPSHSVIEKGQTVTLRCDPISGHDNLYWYRRVMGKEIKFLLHFVKESKQDESGMPNNRFLAERTGGTYSTLKVQPAELEDSGVYFCASSQDWAGVLETQYFGPGTRLLVL.

This clone has just a few counts. The chain carries TRBV10-3 and TRBJ2-7; TRBD2 aligns across 9 bases. The germline gives CDR1 ENHRY, CDR2 SYGVKD. The CDR3 extends over 14 amino acids. J was trimmed by 4 bases and V by 4 bases; bases with no gene match: 5. The CDR3 loop reads CAISAAGGTYEQYF. The CDR3 DNA sequence: TGTGCCATCAGTGCTGCGGGGGGGACGTACGAGCAGTACTTC.